A single sample gave rise to the 23 T cell receptor beta chains below, sequenced in a study of blood T cells in healthy people across ages. Primed by a sample-barcoded 5' primer and a J-beta primer mix, a second PCR proceeded for about 7 to 11 cycles. TCRdb re-called the 5' RACE reads through MiXCR, storing one row per CDR3 protein. This table has some 1.5 million distinct CDR3 sequences, 28% appearing once. The sample comprised blood. The receptors originated from a woman in her twenties or thirties in good health.

This clonotype has a handful of counts. This chain connects TRBV20-1 to TRBJ2-2, with D possibly being TRBD2 (6 bases). V lost 6 bases, J lost 2 bases, and 16 bases lay in between. Germline values: CDR1 DFQATT, CDR2 SNEGSKA (reference sequence). The CDR3 totals 15 residues. The DNA for the CDR3 is TGCAGTGCGCGGCCCGGGACTCGTAACACCGGGGAGCTGTTTTTT. Protein: CSARPGTRNTGELFF.

The chain has TRBV5-1 and TRBJ2-4; maybe TRBD2 (5 bases). The length of the CDR3 is 13 residues. The V gene lost 8 bases and the J gene lost 15 bases, with 24 bases spanning the gap. Germline V gives CDR1 SGHRS, CDR2 YFSETQ. CDR3 in DNA: TGCGCCAGTATAAGGGCGGCGGGTGACGAGCGGTACTTC. As protein: CASIRAAGDERYF. The variable domain in full, with the rest retrieved from reference TRBV5-1 and TRBJ2-4, is KAGVTQTPRYLIKTRGQQVTLSCSPISGHRSVSWYQQTPGQGLQFLFEYFSETQRNKGNFPGRFSGRQFSNSRSEMNVSTLELGDSALYLCASIRAAGDERYFGAGTRLSVL.

Turning to this clonotype: Germline is not matched at one junction end, which may reflect a read error. The chain has TRBV12-5 and TRBJ2-3; tentative D call: TRBD2 (6 bases). Germline CDR1 LGHNT, CDR2 FRNRAP. The CDR3 extends over 18 amino acids. The CDR3 nucleotides read TGTGCTAGTGGTTTGACAGCTAGCGTCCCGATTGGAACAGATGCGCAGTATTTT. As protein: CASGLTASVPIGTDAQYF. The variable domain in full, completed from reference TRBV12-5 and TRBJ2-3, reads DARVTQTPRHKVTEMGQEVTMRCQPILGHNTVFWYRQTMMQGLELLAYFRNRAPLDDSGMPKDRFSAEMPDATLATLKIQPSEPRDSAVYFCASGLTASVPIGTDAQYFGPGTRLTVL.

As to this clonotype: An end of the junction differs from the germline gene, which may be a read error. J is TRBJ2-1 and V is TRBV11-3, with 16 bases fitting TRBD2. The CDR3 sequence is 17 residues long. The germline V gene has CDR1 SGHNT and CDR2 YENEEA. The CDR3 spells CANSSGTSGRVYNEQFF. The CDR3 DNA sequence: TGTGCCAACAGCTCCGGGACTAGCGGGAGGGTCTACAATGAGCAGTTCTTC.

This clonotype was picked up a small number of times. This sequence joins TRBV5-1 and TRBJ1-2; maybe TRBD1 (6 bases). V was clipped by 2 bases and J by 7 bases, with 15 bases between them. Per the germline V gene, CDR1 is SGHRS and CDR2 is YFSETQ. This CDR3 is built from 14 residues. This CDR3 reads CASSLGQTLRGYTF. The CDR3 DNA reads as TGCGCCAGCAGCTTAGGACAGACGCTCCGTGGCTACACCTTC.

This clonotype showed up just a few times. The chain uses TRBV5-1 and TRBJ1-1, with D unclear. Germline values: CDR1 SGHRS, CDR2 YFSETQ. Trimming removed 1 base at V and 7 bases at J, with 8 bases between. The CDR3 totals 12 residues. CDR3 amino acids: CASSLYDGEAFF. Written as DNA, the CDR3 is TGCGCCAGCAGCTTGTACGACGGTGAAGCTTTCTTT.

The chain carries TRBV29-1 and TRBJ1-2; D possibly corresponds to TRBD1 (6 bases). The CDR3 totals 14 residues. Germline CDR1 reads SQVTM; CDR2 reads ANQGSEA. Trimming removed 7 bases at V and 1 base at J, with 16 bases between. As DNA, the CDR3 is TGCAGCGCTTACTACCAGGGGAATAACTATGGCTACACCTTC. It translates to CSAYYQGNNYGYTF.

This clonotype was observed many times. The chain joins TRBV12-3 or TRBV12-4 to TRBJ2-5; perhaps TRBD1 as D (5 bases). Trimming took 7 bases from V and 5 from J, leaving 11 bases between them. This CDR3 contains 12 residues. Here the CDR3 reads CASTPGYETQYF. CDR3 coding DNA: TGTGCCAGCACCCCAGGGTACGAGACCCAGTACTTC.

A remark on this clonotype: Given a much more abundant clone one base away, this may be a read error. The rearrangement links TRBV12-3 or TRBV12-4 to TRBJ2-3, with D tentatively TRBD1 (6 bases). The CDR3 has 14 residues. The DNA of the CDR3 is TGTGCCAGCAACCCGAGGGGGTCCACAGATACGGAGTATTTT. This gives the protein CASNPRGSTDTEYF.

The chain joins TRBV3-1 to TRBJ2-4, with TRBD2 matching over 8 bases. The J call may be wrong; the DNA end is better matched by TRBJ2-7. The CDR3 has 14 amino acids. The germline CDR1 and CDR2 sequences are LGHDT and YNNKEL (reference sequence). DNA of the CDR3: TGTGCCAGCAGCCTCGACGGGAGGGGAACCGAGCAGTACTTC. As protein: CASSLDGRGTEQYF.

This clonotype was seen once. The gene calls are TRBV19 and TRBJ1-4, with TRBD1 identical over 9 bases. V trimming: 7 bases; J trimming: 8 bases; junction bases outside the gene matches: 11. Germline loops: CDR1 LNHDA, CDR2 SQIVND (reference sequence). This CDR3 is 15 amino acids long. The CDR3 DNA reads as TGTGCCAGTACCTCTCCGACAGGGGGAGAGGAAAAACTGTTTTTT. Translating it yields CASTSPTGGEEKLFF.

The sample holds a few counts of this clonotype. The chain joins TRBV5-6 to TRBJ1-6; TRBD1 agrees at 7 bases. Germline values: CDR1 SGHDT, CDR2 YYEEEE. J gave up 3 bases and V 2 bases, and 2 bases lay outside the gene matches. There are 15 residues in the CDR3. The DNA for the CDR3 is TGTGCCAGCAGCTTCCGGGACAGCTATAATTCACCCCTCCACTTT. Translated: CASSFRDSYNSPLHF.

This clonotype appeared a single time. The germline gene is not matched at one end of the junction; a read error may be the cause. The rearrangement uses TRBV12-3 or TRBV12-4 and TRBJ2-3, with no clear D. CDR3 length: 14 amino acids. DNA of the CDR3: TGTGCCAGCAGTCCCCGGACCATCTCAGATGCGCAGTATTTT. Protein sequence: CASSPRTISDAQYF.

This clonotype was detected a few times. V is TRBV7-2 and J is TRBJ2-1; TRBD2 agrees at 11 bases. Germline values: CDR1 SGHTA, CDR2 FQGNSA. V shed 6 bases, J shed 10 bases, and the junction held 17 bases outside the gene matches. The CDR3 length is 17 residues. The CDR3 reads CASSRSGLAGGLWEQFF. The DNA for the CDR3 is TGTGCCAGCAGTCGATCCGGGCTAGCGGGGGGCCTCTGGGAGCAGTTCTTC.

The rearrangement links TRBV6-5 to TRBJ2-7; TRBD2 matches at 11 bases. J gave up 2 bases and V 6 bases, and 3 bases lay outside the gene matches. The CDR3 length is 14 residues. The V gene's germline CDR1 is MNHEY and CDR2 SVGAGI. CDR3 nucleotides: TGTGCCAGCAGGCTGACTAGCGGGGCCTACGAGCAGTACTTC. The encoded protein is CASRLTSGAYEQYF.

Worth noting for this clonotype: A much larger clone differs by one base, so this may be a read error. The rearrangement uses TRBV7-2 and TRBJ2-7; the match to TRBD2 covers 13 bases. The end of the DNA fits TRBJ2-5 better, so the J call may be wrong. The germline V gene has CDR1 SGHTA and CDR2 FQGNSA. The CDR3 loop spans 16 amino acids. The CDR3 loop is CANSWTSGGNKETQYF. The CDR3 DNA is TGTGCCAACAGCTGGACTAGCGGGGGTAACAAAGAGACCCAGTACTTC.

This clonotype was picked up a small number of times. The chain uses TRBV2 and TRBJ2-1; D is possibly TRBD2 (6 bases). CDR1 is SNHLY, CDR2 FYNNEI, per germline. The CDR3 runs 16 residues. Trimming shortened V by 4 bases and J by 1 base, and 14 bases separated the two germline ends. For the CDR3, the DNA is TGTGCCAGCAGTGGGGGCGAGGGGAGGTCCTACAATGAGCAGTTCTTC. Protein sequence: CASSGGEGRSYNEQFF.

Concerning this clonotype itself: Being one base from a much bigger clone, this may be a read error. This chain uses TRBV12-3 or TRBV12-4 with TRBJ2-1; 11 bases align to TRBD1. This CDR3 comprises 15 residues. In DNA, the CDR3 is TGTACCAGCAGACCTGGGACAGGGGGAGACAATGAGCAGTTCTTC. This gives the protein CTSRPGTGGDNEQFF.

This clonotype was seen at least ten times. The chain uses TRBV6-6 and TRBJ2-7; D unresolved. V was pared by 4 bases and J by 2 bases, with 15 bases between. The CDR3 runs 15 residues. Germline values: CDR1 MNHNY, CDR2 SVGAGI (reference sequence). The CDR3 DNA reads TGTGCCAGCAGTTCCTCATGGGCAAAGGCCTACGAGCAGTACTTC. It specifies CASSSSWAKAYEQYF.

Only a few counts were recorded for this clonotype. The rearrangement joins TRBV6-1 to TRBJ2-6; D not resolved. The CDR3 loop spans 17 amino acids. The germline gives CDR1 MNHNS, CDR2 SASEGT. The V end was cut by 1 base, the J end by 1 base, with 11 bases between. In DNA form, the CDR3 reads TGTGCCAGCAGTGAAGGAGTGTGGGGATCTGGGGCCAACGTCCTGACTTTC. It translates to CASSEGVWGSGANVLTF.

Ten or more counts support this clonotype. The chain is built from TRBV29-1 and TRBJ2-5; tentatively, D is TRBD1 (6 bases). Trimming took off 6 bases at V and 2 bases at J, with 13 bases between the two ends. The V gene's germline CDR1 is SQVTM and CDR2 ANQGSEA. The CDR3 loop spans 13 amino acids. Written as DNA, the CDR3 is TGCAGCGTCCAACAGGGAAGTCAAGAGACCCAGTACTTC. This sequence encodes CSVQQGSQETQYF.

The gene calls are TRBV5-6 and TRBJ2-2, with D unresolved. Trimming removed 0 bases from V and 6 bases from J, with 15 bases in between. The CDR3 runs to 16 residues. CDR1 SGHDT and CDR2 YYEEEE come from the germline V gene. CDR3 region: CASSLVAGVWAGELFF. The CDR3 nucleotides are TGTGCCAGCAGCTTGGTGGCTGGGGTATGGGCCGGGGAGCTGTTTTTT.

The table lists this clonotype with many counts. This chain connects TRBV20-1 to TRBJ2-7; 14 bases are a match to TRBD2. Germline V CDR1 and CDR2: DFQATT, SNEGSKA (reference sequence). The CDR3 length is 15 residues. V was clipped by 0 bases and J by 2 bases; unmatched bases: 0. The chain's CDR3 is CSAREGLAGAYEQYF. CDR3 nucleotides: TGCAGTGCTAGAGAGGGACTAGCGGGGGCCTACGAGCAGTACTTC.